One sample yielded the 32 T cell receptor beta chains listed below, sequenced in a study of neoadjuvant anti-PD-1 for oral cavity cancer. The assay was immunoSEQ multiplex PCR, and TCRdb's table has in-frame clones only and misses some. Among over 80,000 clones, approximately 80% were seen once, and the ten largest hold over 3%. This material consisted of PBMCs, taken before nivolumab (anti-PD-1) treatment. These receptors came from a person aged 40-85 years with oral cavity squamous cell carcinoma.

This chain uses TRBV19 with TRBJ2-3; a possible D gene is TRBD1 (6 bases). Germline V lookup: CDR1 LNHDA, CDR2 SQIVND (reference sequence). The CDR3 consists of 15 residues. V lost 5 bases and J 3 bases, leaving 15 bases between the germline ends. In DNA, the CDR3 is TGTGCCAGTAGTTTAGGCAGGGGAGAGACAGATACGCAGTATTTT. This sequence encodes CASSLGRGETDTQYF.

The chain uses TRBV6-1 and TRBJ2-7, with TRBD1 identical over 9 bases. Per the germline V gene, CDR1 is MNHNS and CDR2 is SASEGT. J was trimmed by 5 bases and V by 6 bases; bases with no gene match: 8. The CDR3 has 14 residues. The CDR3 region has the DNA TGTGCCAGCAGGGGGGGGACAGGGAGCCACGAGCAGTACTTC. This translates into CASRGGTGSHEQYF.

V is TRBV6-5 and J is TRBJ1-5; D gene unclear. This CDR3 contains 13 residues. Deletions cut 5 bases from V and 7 bases from J, with 12 bases between. Germline V gives CDR1 MNHEY, CDR2 SVGAGI. CDR3 DNA: TGTGCCAGCAGTAACCGAATAAGCCAGCCCCAGCATTTT. Translated, it gives CASSNRISQPQHF.

The chain links TRBV19 to TRBJ1-1, with D unclear. Germline V gene data show CDR1 as LNHDA and CDR2 as SQIVND (reference sequence). V dropped 1 base and J dropped 1 base, with 4 bases sitting between them. This CDR3 has 13 residues. CDR3 in amino acids: CASSIAPNTEAFF. The CDR3 nucleotides read TGTGCCAGTAGTATAGCACCGAACACTGAAGCTTTCTTT.

The V and J genes are TRBV7-6 and TRBJ2-5, with 10 bases fitting TRBD2. V shed 6 bases, J shed 1 base, and the junction held 8 bases outside the gene matches. The CDR3 extends over 16 amino acids. Germline values: CDR1 SGHVS, CDR2 FNYEAQ. CDR3 in DNA: TGTGCCAGCAGTACAGGGGCTAGCGGGAGCCAAGAGACCCAGTACTTC. It codes for CASSTGASGSQETQYF. Using reference TRBV7-6 and TRBJ2-5 for the parts outside the CDR3, the full variable domain is GAGVSQSPRYKVTKRGQDVALRCDPISGHVSLYWYRQALGQGPEFLTYFNYEAQQDKSGLPNDRFSAERPEGSISTLTIQRTEQRDSAMYRCASSTGASGSQETQYFGPGTRLLVL.

V usage is TRBV30 and J usage is TRBJ2-7; the match to TRBD1 covers 9 bases. In germline, CDR1 is GTSNPN, CDR2 SVGIG (reference sequence). The CDR3 loop spans 11 amino acids. J gave up 7 bases and V 5 bases, and 3 bases lay outside the gene matches. CDR3 sequence reads: CAWGTGREQYF. DNA for the CDR3: TGTGCCTGGGGGACAGGGCGAGAGCAGTACTTC.

This clone was recorded a few times. The chain recombines TRBV7-6 with TRBJ2-1; 13 bases are shared with TRBD2. Losses at the gene ends were 3 bases for V and 2 bases for J; bases not matched to a gene: 1. Germline CDR1 is SGHVS and CDR2 is FNYEAQ. The CDR3 is 16 residues long. The chain's CDR3 is CASSFGLAGAYNEQFF. As DNA, the CDR3 is TGTGCCAGCAGCTTTGGACTAGCGGGAGCCTACAATGAGCAGTTCTTC.

This chain joins TRBV11-2 and TRBJ2-5, with a weak D call TRBD1 (5 bases). This CDR3 region has 13 residues. Germline V gives CDR1 SGHAT, CDR2 FQNNGV. V lost 3 bases, J lost 7 bases, and 12 bases lay in between. This CDR3 reads CASSFASTATQYF. CDR3 bases: TGTGCCAGCAGCTTTGCCTCGACAGCGACCCAGTACTTC.

This clone was seen only a few times. This chain joins TRBV5-5 and TRBJ1-5; no reliable D call. Trimming shortened V by 2 bases and J by 1 base, and 10 bases separated the two germline ends. Germline-derived CDR1 and CDR2 are SGHKS and YYEKEE (reference sequence). This CDR3 has 15 amino acids. The CDR3 nucleotides read TGTGCCAGCAGCTTAACCGAGGGAAGCAATCAGCCCCAGCATTTT. It yields the protein CASSLTEGSNQPQHF. Together with reference TRBV5-5 and TRBJ1-5, the CDR3 gives the full variable domain: DAGVTQSPTHLIKTRGQQVTLRCSPISGHKSVSWYQQVLGQGPQFIFQYYEKEERGRGNFPDRFSARQFPNYSSELNVNALLLGDSALYLCASSLTEGSNQPQHFGDGTRLSIL.

This chain joins TRBV5-6 and TRBJ1-5; 10 nucleotides align to TRBD1. The trim removed 3 bases at V and 8 bases at J, leaving 5 bases unmatched. The germline gives CDR1 SGHDT, CDR2 YYEEEE. The CDR3 sequence is 14 residues long. This chain's CDR3 is CASSWGQGQEPQHF. The CDR3 DNA reads as TGTGCCAGCAGCTGGGGACAGGGGCAGGAGCCCCAGCATTTT.

This clone was recorded a few times. This chain links TRBV6-5 with TRBJ2-5, with a weak D call TRBD1 (5 bases). The CDR3 runs to 14 residues. CDR1 and CDR2 (germline): MNHEY, SVGAGI. V was clipped by 0 bases and J by 5 bases, with 10 bases between them. CDR3 in amino acids: CASSYSRPGETQYF. Written as DNA, the CDR3 is TGTGCCAGCAGTTACTCAAGGCCAGGGGAGACCCAGTACTTC.

This chain connects TRBV5-1 to TRBJ2-5, with a tentative D call TRBD2 (5 bases). The CDR3 sequence is 15 residues long. V lost 0 bases and J lost 2, with 11 bases in between. CDR1 is SGHRS and CDR2 is YFSETQ in the germline V gene. The CDR3 protein is CASSLARGFQETQYF. The DNA of the CDR3 is TGCGCCAGCAGCTTGGCCCGGGGATTTCAAGAGACCCAGTACTTC.

The chain is built from TRBV4-2 and TRBJ2-1, with 7 bases fitting TRBD2. This CDR3 is 15 amino acids long. Trimming took 1 base from V and 8 from J; bases not matched to a gene: 8. CDR1 and CDR2 from the germline V gene are LGHNA and YNFKEQ. CDR3 nucleotide sequence: TGTGCCAGCAGCCAAGGGGGGAGGGCCGTAGATGAGCAGTTCTTC. Its translation: CASSQGGRAVDEQFF.

This clone was seen a few times. DNA for the CDR3: TGTGCCAGCAGTGAAGCGGGGTCTGGGGAAAAACTGTTTTTT. It is translated as CASSEAGSGEKLFF. The chain links TRBV25-1 to TRBJ1-4; D gene uncertain. Germline V gene data show CDR1 as MGHDK and CDR2 as SYGVNS. CDR3 size: 14 residues. Trimming pared 2 bases from V and 8 bases from J, leaving 12 bases between.

This chain joins TRBV27 and TRBJ2-7; D is unresolved. Germline V gives CDR1 MNHEY, CDR2 SMNVEV (reference sequence). V was trimmed by 7 bases and J by 1 base, leaving 17 bases between them. CDR3 length: 15 residues. CDR3 DNA: TGTGCCAGCAACCCCGTTCGGCCTACATCCTACGAGCAGTACTTC. Translated: CASNPVRPTSYEQYF.

The V gene is TRBV6-5, the J gene TRBJ2-7; 7 bases align to TRBD2. The junction had 7 bases not matched to a gene; V was cut back by 7 bases and J by 7 bases. The germline CDR1 and CDR2 sequences are MNHEY and SVGAGI. This CDR3 is built from 12 residues. The DNA for the CDR3 is TGTGCCAGCAATCTTTGGGGGGGAGAGCAGTACTTC. Its translation: CASNLWGGEQYF.

This clone was found a few times. The V and J genes are TRBV2 and TRBJ2-7; 9 bases are a match to TRBD1. The germline V gene has CDR1 SNHLY and CDR2 FYNNEI. V lost 8 bases to trimming and J lost 3 bases; unmatched junction nucleotides: 8. CDR3 length: 14 amino acids. The CDR3 reads CASSEGQGDYEQYF. The CDR3 DNA is TGTGCCAGCTCGGAGGGACAGGGAGACTACGAGCAGTACTTC.

CDR3 amino acids: CAARPSGSSRDTQYF. CDR3 bases: TGTGCCGCCCGTCCTAGCGGGAGTTCCCGGGATACGCAGTATTTT. The J gene is TRBJ2-3, the V gene TRBV30; 10 positions match TRBD2. The CDR3 has 15 amino acids. Germline V gene data show CDR1 as GTSNPN and CDR2 as SVGIG (reference sequence). V lost 8 bases and J lost 6; bases outside the gene matches: 14.

V usage is TRBV2 and J usage is TRBJ1-5, with 8 bases that match TRBD1. In germline, CDR1 is SNHLY, CDR2 FYNNEI. The CDR3 extends over 14 amino acids. J was trimmed by 4 bases and V by 6 bases; bases with no gene match: 5. The CDR3 protein is CASREDRVNQPQHF. DNA for the CDR3: TGTGCCAGCAGAGAGGACAGGGTAAATCAGCCCCAGCATTTT.

J is TRBJ2-7 and V is TRBV6-6; 7 bases are shared with TRBD2. This CDR3 has 14 amino acids. Losses at the gene ends were 8 bases for V and 2 bases for J; bases not matched to a gene: 9. Germline V gene lookup returns CDR1 MNHNY and CDR2 SVGAGI (reference sequence). The CDR3 DNA reads TGTGCCAGCTACTGGGCTAGCGGTCCCTACGAGCAGTACTTC. This encodes CASYWASGPYEQYF.

This clone is medium-sized. V usage is TRBV6-5 and J usage is TRBJ2-1; 8 nucleotides align to TRBD2. Germline V gene sequence: CDR1 MNHEY, CDR2 SVGAGI. CDR3 length: 15 amino acids. J lost 3 bases, V lost 6 bases, and 7 bases had no gene match. The CDR3 loop is CASSEVAGSYNEQFF. The CDR3 region has the DNA TGTGCCAGCAGCGAGGTAGCGGGAAGCTACAATGAGCAGTTCTTC.

V is TRBV25-1 and J is TRBJ2-7; the D is unclear. The CDR3 runs to 12 residues. V lost 5 bases and J 5 bases, leaving 10 bases between the germline ends. Germline lookup yields CDR1 MGHDK and CDR2 SYGVNS. The CDR3 loop reads CASSRAWNEQYF. CDR3 in DNA: TGTGCCAGCAGTCGGGCCTGGAACGAGCAGTACTTC.

The chain has TRBV2 and TRBJ1-2, with D possibly TRBD1 on 5 matching bases. The CDR3 totals 13 residues. With 2 bases removed from V and 7 bases from J, the gap between germline ends came to 11 bases. Germline V CDR1 and CDR2: SNHLY, FYNNEI. The CDR3 region is CASSEQGGSGYTF. The CDR3, as DNA: TGTGCCAGCAGTGAACAGGGAGGGAGTGGCTACACCTTC.

This rearrangement joins TRBV28 to TRBJ2-2, with 7 nucleotides matching TRBD1. CDR3 length equals 15 residues. Germline V gene data show CDR1 as MDHEN and CDR2 as SYDVKM. V gave up 6 bases and J gave up 6 bases; unmatched junction bases: 10. Here the CDR3 DNA reads TGTGCCAGCAGCCGCTCGGACAGGAAGCCCGGGGAGCTGTTTTTT. Translation: CASSRSDRKPGELFF.

The V and J genes are TRBV19 and TRBJ2-3; D is undetermined. Germline loops: CDR1 LNHDA, CDR2 SQIVND (reference sequence). Trimming took off 3 bases at V and 0 bases at J, with 10 bases between the two ends. The CDR3 runs to 15 residues. The CDR3 region is CASSISAISTDTQYF. CDR3 bases: TGTGCCAGTAGTATCTCAGCGATCAGCACAGATACGCAGTATTTT.

The chain carries TRBV9 and TRBJ2-6; the D call may be TRBD1 or TRBD2 (5 bases each). The CDR3 is 17 amino acids. Trimming shortened V by 3 bases and J by 0 bases, and 13 bases separated the two germline ends. Looked up from germline, CDR1 is SGDLS and CDR2 is YYNGEE. CDR3 amino acids: CASSAWDGNSGANVLTF. DNA for the CDR3: TGTGCCAGCAGCGCCTGGGACGGAAACTCTGGGGCCAACGTCCTGACTTTC. The full variable domain, rest sourced from reference TRBV9 and TRBJ2-6, is DSGVTQTPKHLITATGQRVTLRCSPRSGDLSVYWYQQSLDQGLQFLIQYYNGEERAKGNILERFSAQQFPDLHSELNLSSLELGDSALYFCASSAWDGNSGANVLTFGAGSRLTVL.

The chain has TRBV5-1 and TRBJ1-1; the D is unclear. V lost 4 bases and J 1 base, leaving 14 bases between the germline ends. This CDR3 region has 15 residues. Germline CDR1 SGHRS, CDR2 YFSETQ. CDR3 sequence (DNA): TGCGCCAGCAGCCCCGTCGTTGGTCCGAACACTGAAGCTTTCTTT. It specifies CASSPVVGPNTEAFF.

The count of this clone is one. This chain connects TRBV7-2 to TRBJ1-2, with a possible D match to TRBD1 (6 bases). Trimming shortened V by 4 bases and J by 5 bases, and 14 bases separated the two germline ends. Germline V gives CDR1 SGHTA, CDR2 FQGNSA. The CDR3 is 14 residues long. The CDR3 sequence is CASSWTRTAYGYTF. CDR3 nucleotides: TGTGCCAGCAGCTGGACACGGACAGCGTATGGCTACACCTTC.

The CDR3 protein is CASSIVSDQPQHF. Here the CDR3 DNA reads TGTGCCAGTAGTATTGTGTCAGACCAGCCCCAGCATTTT. The V and J genes are TRBV19 and TRBJ1-5; D not resolved. Trimming cost V 3 bases and J 7 bases, with 10 bases left between them. Germline-derived CDR1 and CDR2 are LNHDA and SQIVND (reference sequence). The CDR3 totals 13 residues.

The rearrangement joins TRBV6-5 to TRBJ2-7; 10 bases match TRBD1. The V segment lost 6 bases and the J segment 5 bases; nucleotides outside the gene matches: 10. The CDR3 consists of 15 residues. Germline V gives CDR1 MNHEY, CDR2 SVGAGI. CDR3 sequence reads: CASRTTGTGVNEQYF. The CDR3 coding sequence is TGTGCCAGCAGAACGACCGGGACAGGGGTCAACGAGCAGTACTTC.

The rearrangement links TRBV5-1 to TRBJ2-7; possibly TRBD1 for D (5 bases). The CDR3 spans 13 residues. V gave up 2 bases and J gave up 3 bases, with 9 bases separating them. CDR1 is SGHRS, CDR2 YFSETQ, per germline. The CDR3 reads CASSFRQNYEQYF. The CDR3 DNA reads TGCGCCAGCAGCTTTAGACAGAACTACGAGCAGTACTTC.

This chain connects TRBV5-4 to TRBJ2-3; no reliable D call. V lost 1 base and J 9 bases, leaving 12 bases between the germline ends. The CDR3 sequence is 13 residues long. Germline V lookup: CDR1 SGHNT, CDR2 YYREEE (reference sequence). CDR3 DNA: TGTGCCAGCAGCTTGAGGCAACAAGAAACGCAGTATTTT. As protein: CASSLRQQETQYF.